This T cell receptor beta chain was recorded in a study of blood T cell repertoires in COVID-19 (dated by TCRdb to the early 2020s). Turning to the overall study: Samples from collaborators originated in the United States, Italy and Spain and spanned both the acute and convalescent phases of COVID-19. The material from the prospective study consisted of cDNA or gDNA derived from T cells, B-cell-depleted T cells, or PBMCs. The dataset comprised deeply sampled blood TCRbeta repertoires from subjects exposed to, actively infected with, or recovered from COVID-19. A freely available public database, intended as a resource for researchers studying the immune response to SARS-CoV-2, is where the repertoires were released. The samples were drawn from two sources: the first 160 participants of the ongoing ImmuneRACE study, and fewer than 1,500 subjects contributed by 6 global collaborators. Nearly every sample came with metadata listing a de-identified subject ID, COVID-19 status, age in years and sex. Where HLA class I and class II types were available, the types were taken from metadata supplied by the sample provider, not from assay-based typing.

Paper-wide results and their limitations: The amount of clinical and demographic metadata varied by source and participant and was provided uncurated.

Samples from volunteer blood donors who had recovered from COVID-19 were contributed by a second Seattle source. Each collaborating institution followed its own protocols to collect whole blood in K2EDTA tubes. For TCRbeta analysis, collaborators shipped samples in one of three forms: frozen whole blood, isolated PBMCs, or DNA extracted from either of those sample types. The germline V gene gives CDR1 as SGHAT and CDR2 as FQNNGV. V lost 1 base and J lost 4 bases, and the count of bases not matched to a germline gene is 3. Measured from the cysteine to the phenylalanine, the CDR3 is 15 residues long. Solely the CDR3 DNA is kept, with 45 bases framed from the first base. About this clone itself: The clone's antigen remains unknown. Per-nucleotide qualities are absent, and no much larger clonotype sits a single base away.

TCRbeta CDR3 regions were amplified from genomic DNA using the immunoSEQ Assay, a bias-controlled multiplex PCR. The authors processed their data as follows. The number of nucleated cells in each sample was estimated from the amplification of reference gene primers within the assay. Sequence reads were collapsed and filtered to measure the absolute abundance of every unique TCRbeta CDR3 rearrangement. For each sample, productive Simpson clonality was calculated as the square root of Simpson's diversity index across productive rearrangements. In TCRdb, the immuneACCESS table is reduced to in-frame sequences with V and J assigned. These tables do not hold every clone; where another copy was compared, an unresolved V gene accounts for under half, and the others remain unexplained. D and trimming were read from the DNA, whereas the V and J calls and clone size are those reported in that table. The sample data list 250,000 or so clones, and about 91% of these were observed just once. The ten largest make up about 4.6% of the sample.

Sequencing was performed on peripheral blood. The sequence was obtained from a woman aged 40 to 55 who had recovered from COVID-19. The chain is assembled from TRBV11-2 and TRBJ2-5; TRBD2 aligns with 10 central bases. The CDR3 reads CASSLGGLAVETQYF. Read as DNA, the sequence is TGTGCCAGCAGCTTAGGTGGACTAGCGGTAGAGACCCAGTACTTC.